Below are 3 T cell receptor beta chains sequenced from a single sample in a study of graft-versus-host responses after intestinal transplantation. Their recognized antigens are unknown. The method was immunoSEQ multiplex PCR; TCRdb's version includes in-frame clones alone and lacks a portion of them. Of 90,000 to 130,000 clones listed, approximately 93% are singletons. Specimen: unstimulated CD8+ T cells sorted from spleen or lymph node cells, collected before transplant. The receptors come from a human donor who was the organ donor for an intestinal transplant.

CDR3 residues: CASRSSGYNEQFF. For the CDR3, the DNA is TGTGCCAGTAGGTCTAGCGGATACAATGAGCAGTTCTTC. The chain uses TRBV19 and TRBJ2-1; 7 bases line up with TRBD2. The CDR3 spans 13 residues. Germline values: CDR1 LNHDA, CDR2 SQIVND (reference sequence). J gave up 4 bases and V 6 bases, and 3 bases lay outside the gene matches.

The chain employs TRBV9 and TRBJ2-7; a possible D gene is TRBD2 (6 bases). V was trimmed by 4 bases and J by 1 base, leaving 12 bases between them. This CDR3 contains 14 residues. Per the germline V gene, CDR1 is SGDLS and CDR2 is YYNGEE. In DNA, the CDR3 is TGTGCCAGCAGCCCCGCGGGGCCATCCTACGAGCAGTACTTC. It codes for CASSPAGPSYEQYF.

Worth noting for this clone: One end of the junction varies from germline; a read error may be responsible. DNA of the CDR3: TGTGCCATCAGTGTGGAGATTTATCCCCGAGACAGGCCCTACCAAAGTAACTATGACTACACCTTC. It translates to CAISVEIYPRDRPYQSNYDYTF. V usage is TRBV10-3 and J usage is TRBJ1-2, with D possibly matching TRBD1 (6 bases). Germline CDR1 is ENHRY and CDR2 is SYGVKD. This CDR3 is built from 22 residues.